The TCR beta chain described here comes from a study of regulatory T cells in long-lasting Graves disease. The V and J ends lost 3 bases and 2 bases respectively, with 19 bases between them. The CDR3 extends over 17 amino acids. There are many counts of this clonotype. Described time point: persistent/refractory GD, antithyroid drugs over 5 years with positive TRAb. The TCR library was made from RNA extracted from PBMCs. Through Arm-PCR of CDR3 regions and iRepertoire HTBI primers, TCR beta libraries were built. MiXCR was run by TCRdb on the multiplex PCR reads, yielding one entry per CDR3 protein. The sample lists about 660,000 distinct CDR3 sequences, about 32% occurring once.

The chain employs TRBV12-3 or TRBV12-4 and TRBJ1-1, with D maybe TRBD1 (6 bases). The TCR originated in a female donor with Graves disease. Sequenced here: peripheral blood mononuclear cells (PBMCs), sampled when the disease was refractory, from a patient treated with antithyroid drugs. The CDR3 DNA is TGTGCCAGCAGTTTGGCTGGGGGGCGTGTTGCAAACACTGAAGCTTTCTTT. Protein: CASSLAGGRVANTEAFF.